Listed here are 22 T cell receptor beta chains from one sample, sequenced in a study of OX40 agonist ivuxolimab in advanced cancers. TCRdb's copy holds only in-frame clones and misses some; the assay was immunoSEQ multiplex PCR. This sample has 50,000 to 65,000 clones, with over 75% found just once. The sequences come from CD4+ or CD8+ T cells sorted from blood, collected in a trial of the OX40 agonist ivuxolimab. These receptors were collected from an adult with an advanced solid tumor such as melanoma, head and neck, liver or kidney cancer.

The chain couples TRBV6-6 to TRBJ2-1, with D uncertain. This CDR3 is 14 amino acids long. V was pared by 0 bases and J by 6 bases, with 9 bases between. The V gene's germline CDR1 is MNHNY and CDR2 SVGAGI (reference sequence). The CDR3 DNA is TGTGCCAGCAGTTACTCGACTTCGGCCAATGAGCAGTTCTTC. Translating it yields CASSYSTSANEQFF.

V gene TRBV5-1 combines with J gene TRBJ2-1; no clear D gene. V was shortened by 0 bases and J by 9 bases, with 16 bases between the two germline ends. The CDR3 has 15 residues. The germline CDR1 and CDR2 sequences are SGHRS and YFSETQ. CDR3 bases: TGCGCCAGCAGCTTGGGCGAGACCGACGCCAGTGAGCAGTTCTTC. This sequence encodes CASSLGETDASEQFF.

This CDR3 reads CASSLGGWANEQFF. In nucleotides, the CDR3 is TGCGCCAGCAGCTTGGGAGGGTGGGCCAATGAGCAGTTCTTC. The gene calls are TRBV5-1 and TRBJ2-1; tentative D call: TRBD2 (5 bases). Per germline, CDR1 SGHRS and CDR2 YFSETQ. Trimming stripped 0 bases from V and 6 bases from J, with 10 bases between. This CDR3 region has 14 residues.

The rearrangement links TRBV7-6 to TRBJ2-3; no clear D gene. Germline loops: CDR1 SGHVS, CDR2 FNYEAQ. The V end was cut by 5 bases, the J end by 4 bases, with 10 bases between. CDR3 size: 13 residues. In nucleotides, the CDR3 is TGTGCCAGCAGCCCCCTGCCCCCAGATACGCAGTATTTT. Its protein product is CASSPLPPDTQYF.

This clone showed up just once. This rearrangement joins TRBV6-1 to TRBJ2-7; D is undetermined. CDR1 is MNHNS, CDR2 SASEGT, per germline. Trimming stripped 7 bases from V and 5 bases from J, with 9 bases between. This CDR3 comprises 11 residues. The CDR3 nucleotides read TGTGCCAGCACAAACTTAAACGAGCAGTACTTC. Translating gives CASTNLNEQYF.

This chain connects TRBV30 to TRBJ2-4; TRBD1 matches 7 bases. V dropped 3 bases and J dropped 8; count of bases not matched to a gene: 7. The CDR3 covers 13 residues. CDR1 GTSNPN and CDR2 SVGIG come from the germline V gene (reference sequence). CDR3: CAWSRTGVDIQYF. In DNA, the CDR3 is TGTGCCTGGAGCCGGACAGGAGTGGACATTCAGTACTTC. Based on the CDR3 plus reference TRBV30 and TRBJ2-4, the full variable domain is SQTIHQWPATLVQPVGSPLSLECTVEGTSNPNLYWYRQAAGRGLQLLFYSVGIGQISSEVPQNLSASRPQDRQFILSSKKLLLSDSGFYLCAWSRTGVDIQYFGAGTRLSVL.

The gene calls are TRBV4-1 and TRBJ1-3; a possible D gene is TRBD1 (6 bases). Per germline, CDR1 MGHRA and CDR2 YSYEKL. Trimming removed 1 base at V and 2 bases at J, with 12 bases between. CDR3 length: 16 residues. Here the CDR3 DNA reads TGCGCCAGCAGCCAAGTAGGTAGGACAGCTGGAAACACCATATATTTT. Amino acid sequence: CASSQVGRTAGNTIYF.

The V call is TRBV5-4, the J call TRBJ2-7; D is possibly TRBD1 or TRBD2 (5 bases each). The CDR3 loop spans 12 amino acids. Germline V lookup: CDR1 SGHNT, CDR2 YYREEE (reference sequence). V was cut by 5 bases and J by 2 bases, with 8 bases left in between. The CDR3 loop is CASRRDPYEQYF. CDR3 DNA: TGTGCCAGCAGACGGGACCCCTACGAGCAGTACTTC. Combining the CDR3 with reference TRBV5-4 and TRBJ2-7 gives the whole variable domain ETGVTQSPTHLIKTRGQQVTLRCSSQSGHNTVSWYQQALGQGPQFIFQYYREEENGRGNFPPRFSGLQFPNYSSELNVNALELDDSALYLCASRRDPYEQYFGPGTRLTVT.

CDR3 DNA: TGTGCCAGCAGTGAACAGGGCGGCGAAAAACTGTTTTTT. Translated, it gives CASSEQGGEKLFF. The genes are TRBV2 and TRBJ1-4, with TRBD1 as a possible D gene (5 bases). The CDR3 covers 13 residues. Germline CDR1 and CDR2: SNHLY and FYNNEI. V was trimmed by 2 bases and J by 8 bases, leaving 9 bases between them.

The chain links TRBV7-9 to TRBJ2-3; 15 bases match TRBD2. CDR3 length: 17 residues. Germline V gene data show CDR1 as SEHNR and CDR2 as FQNEAQ (reference sequence). V lost 5 bases and J lost 1; bases outside the gene matches: 4. CDR3 coding DNA: TGTGCCAGCAGCCGGACTAGCGGGGGGGTGGGCACAGATACGCAGTATTTT. Translated: CASSRTSGGVGTDTQYF.

Of note for this clone: Sequence at one end of the junction differs from germline and may be a read error. The rearrangement links TRBV11-3 to TRBJ2-3; D gene ambiguous. Germline V gene sequence: CDR1 SGHNT, CDR2 YENEEA. The CDR3 extends over 15 amino acids. This CDR3 reads CASSLERPPGDTQYF. Written as DNA, the CDR3 is TGTGCCAGCAGCCTAGAACGCCCCCCGGGAGATACGCAGTATTTT.

The V gene is TRBV9, the J gene TRBJ2-1; TRBD2 matches 15 bases. The CDR3 is made up of 16 amino acids. Trimming cost V 3 bases and J 10 bases; bases outside gene matches: 8. The germline CDR1 and CDR2 sequences are SGDLS and YYNGEE. CDR3 sequence (DNA): TGTGCCAGCAGCGCGCACCTGGGACTAGCGGGGGGAGAGCAGTTCTTC. Translation: CASSAHLGLAGGEQFF.

This chain links TRBV5-4 with TRBJ2-6; D remains ambiguous. Per the germline V gene, CDR1 is SGHNT and CDR2 is YYREEE (reference sequence). The CDR3 is 14 residues long. Trimming stripped 5 bases from V and 3 bases from J, with 9 bases between. This CDR3 reads CASSKWDGANVLTF. CDR3 coding DNA: TGTGCCAGCAGTAAGTGGGATGGGGCCAACGTCCTGACTTTC.

This chain links TRBV14 with TRBJ2-3, with no clear D. The CDR3 totals 12 residues. V lost 3 bases to trimming and J lost 5 bases, with 6 bases between them. CDR1 SGHDN and CDR2 FVKESK come from the germline V gene. DNA for the CDR3: TGTGCCAGCAGCCATTATAGAGATACGCAGTATTTT. This translates into CASSHYRDTQYF.

This chain links TRBV11-2 with TRBJ2-7; unclear D gene. This CDR3 has 12 amino acids. CDR1 SGHAT and CDR2 FQNNGV come from the germline V gene. V lost 4 bases and J 4 bases, leaving 8 bases between the germline ends. CDR3 DNA sequence: TGTGCCAGCAGCTATTACTTGTACGAGCAGTACTTC. Translated: CASSYYLYEQYF.

This clone has just one count. The genes are TRBV30 and TRBJ2-5; D call uncertain. Germline CDR1 and CDR2: GTSNPN and SVGIG (reference sequence). Trimming cost V 3 bases and J 5 bases, with 13 bases left between them. This CDR3 has 13 residues. The CDR3 sequence: CAWRAPGLETQYF. The CDR3 region has the DNA TGTGCCTGGAGGGCCCCCGGGCTGGAGACCCAGTACTTC.

The chain's CDR3 is CASRPTANTGELFF. The DNA of the CDR3 is TGCGCCAGCAGGCCGACAGCAAACACCGGGGAGCTGTTTTTT. The V gene is TRBV5-1, the J gene TRBJ2-2; D possibly corresponds to TRBD1 (5 bases). Trimming removed 5 bases from V and 2 bases from J, with 10 bases in between. CDR1 and CDR2 (germline): SGHRS, YFSETQ. The CDR3 runs 14 residues.

The chain recombines TRBV7-8 with TRBJ1-1; possibly TRBD1 for D (5 bases). Trimming cost V 5 bases and J 0 bases, with 7 bases left between them. Germline values: CDR1 SGHVS, CDR2 FQNEAQ. This CDR3 has 13 residues. The CDR3 here is CASSRDLNTEAFF. The CDR3 coding sequence is TGTGCCAGCAGCAGGGACTTGAACACTGAAGCTTTCTTT.

This clone was seen once. This sequence joins TRBV11-2 and TRBJ2-5; no clear D. Germline CDR1 SGHAT, CDR2 FQNNGV. CDR3 length: 16 amino acids. Trimming shortened V by 6 bases and J by 3 bases, and 20 bases separated the two germline ends. The CDR3 loop is CASSPAAGTLEETQYF. The CDR3 coding sequence is TGTGCCAGCAGTCCCGCAGCCGGCACCCTGGAAGAGACCCAGTACTTC.

The J gene is TRBJ2-5, the V gene TRBV9; a weak D match, TRBD2 (6 bases). Germline V CDR1 and CDR2: SGDLS, YYNGEE. This CDR3 has 14 residues. Trimming shortened V by 4 bases and J by 5 bases, and 15 bases separated the two germline ends. The CDR3 protein is CASSPRLVFETQYF. The DNA of the CDR3 is TGTGCCAGCAGCCCCAGACTAGTCTTCGAGACCCAGTACTTC.

This CDR3 reads CAISRAYEQYF. The CDR3 nucleotides read TGTGCCATCAGTAGGGCCTACGAGCAGTACTTC. This chain connects TRBV10-3 to TRBJ2-7; unclear D gene. Looked up from germline, CDR1 is ENHRY and CDR2 is SYGVKD. With 5 bases removed from V and 2 bases from J, the gap between germline ends came to 4 bases. CDR3 length: 11 residues.

This chain connects TRBV6-1 to TRBJ1-4; possibly TRBD1 for D (6 bases). This CDR3 spans 16 amino acids. CDR1 and CDR2 from the germline V gene are MNHNS and SASEGT. Trimming shortened V by 2 bases and J by 7 bases, and 17 bases separated the two germline ends. The CDR3 coding sequence is TGTGCCAGCAGTGAATTTTGGGGGCGTGGGAGTGAAAAACTGTTTTTT. It is translated as CASSEFWGRGSEKLFF.